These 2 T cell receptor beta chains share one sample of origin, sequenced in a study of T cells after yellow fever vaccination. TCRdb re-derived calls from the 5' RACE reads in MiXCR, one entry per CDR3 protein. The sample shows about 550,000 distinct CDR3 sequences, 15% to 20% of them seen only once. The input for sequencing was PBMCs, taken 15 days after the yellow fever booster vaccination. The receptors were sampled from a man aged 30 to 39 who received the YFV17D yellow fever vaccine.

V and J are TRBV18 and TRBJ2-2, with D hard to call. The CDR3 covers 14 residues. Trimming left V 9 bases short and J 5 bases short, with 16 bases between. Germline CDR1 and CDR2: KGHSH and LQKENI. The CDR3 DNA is TGTGCCAGTCCCGTCCCGGGCGTGACCGGGGAGCTGTTTTTT. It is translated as CASPVPGVTGELFF.

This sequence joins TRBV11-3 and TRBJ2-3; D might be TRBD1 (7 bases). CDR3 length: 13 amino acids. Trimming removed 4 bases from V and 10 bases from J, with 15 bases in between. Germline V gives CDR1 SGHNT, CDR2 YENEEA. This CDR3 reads CASSSSQGRSQYF. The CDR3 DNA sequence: TGTGCCAGCAGCTCATCACAGGGGAGGTCGCAGTATTTT.